This T cell receptor beta chain was recovered during a study of cytomegalovirus exposure and HLA in healthy donors. Regarding the study as a whole: Cytomegalovirus-associated status was assigned to more than 150 TCR beta chains. For most TCR beta V segments, an earlier analysis put the productive rate at about 87% or about 30% of the time.

Comment on this clone: What it recognizes is unknown.

The PCR employed 60 Vbeta primers together with 13 Jbeta primers. Method: immunoSEQ multiplex PCR; TCRdb's copy keeps in-frame clones and lacks some. The data show under 80,000 clones, less than 80% seen once. This CDR3 has 14 residues. V lost 4 bases and J lost 2, with 12 bases in between. CDR1 is SGHRS, CDR2 YFSETQ, per germline. This TCR came from a woman in her thirties or forties in good health and CMV-seronegative. Sequencing was carried out using PBMCs. The J gene is TRBJ1-2, the V gene TRBV5-1; D gene uncertain. The CDR3 region has the DNA TGCGCCAGCAGCGGGCAGGAGGCCAACTATGGCTACACCTTC. Its translation: CASSGQEANYGYTF. The whole variable domain, remainder taken from reference TRBV5-1 and TRBJ1-2, is KAGVTQTPRYLIKTRGQQVTLSCSPISGHRSVSWYQQTPGQGLQFLFEYFSETQRNKGNFPGRFSGRQFSNSRSEMNVSTLELGDSALYLCASSGQEANYGYTFGSGTRLTVV.